This T cell receptor (beta chain) was sequenced for a study of graft-versus-host responses after intestinal transplantation (dated by TCRdb to the early 2020s). Turning to the overall study: Recipients received multivisceral, liver-intestinal, or isolated intestinal transplants. Every recipient was given anti-thymocyte globulin induction, followed by 2 to 3 years of maintenance tacrolimus and steroids. After intestinal transplantation, graft-versus-host and host-versus-graft alloreactive T cell clones in the graft, circulation and bone marrow were tracked using bulk TCR-beta CDR3 sequencing. To identify alloreactive clones, pre-transplant mixed lymphocyte reaction products were sequenced and compared with unstimulated pre-transplant donor and recipient T cells. A cohort of some 24 intestinal transplant recipients, including one retransplant, was enrolled, and a few patients lacking pretransplant specimens were excluded. A peak of at least 4% donor T cells among recipient peripheral blood mononuclear cells was the definition used for donor T cell macrochimerism. Samples from three later patients were sequenced in-house on an Illumina MiSeq with MiXCR processing rather than by the commercial service.

Measured from the cysteine to the phenylalanine, the CDR3 is 15 residues long. Only the CDR3 portion is preserved as DNA: 45 bases, with reading frame beginning at the first base. As encoded in the germline V gene, CDR1 is WSHSY while CDR2 is SAAADI. Relative to germline, V is missing 6 bases and J is missing 6 bases, with 7 bases of the junction outside any gene match. The full study reports these points: Peak levels of circulating GvH clones were associated with declines in HvG clones early after transplant. In patients with donor T cell macrochimerism, the allografts had high GvH to HvG T cell clonal ratios. GvH clones were found in recipient bone marrow, and some of the GvH clones appeared earlier in ileal mucosa or blood, which is consistent with an intestinal mucosal origin. The relatively low number and heterogeneity of intestinal transplant patients limited the conclusions.

A word on this clone: Per-base quality was not reported, and no clone a single base away is much larger than it.

In light of the paper, this sample's time point label describes: cells obtained before transplantation from donor or recipient. Mixed lymphocyte reactions plated 200,000 CFSE-labeled pre-transplant responders with 200,000 irradiated violet-dye-labeled stimulators and were cultured for more than five days. After the mixed lymphocyte reaction, proliferating CD3+CD4+CFSE-low and CD3+CD8+CFSE-low responder cells were FACS-sorted on a BD Influx sorter. The library was obtained by the immunoSEQ multiplex PCR assay. In most patients, genomic DNA was isolated using the Qiagen DNeasy Blood and Tissue Kit and sent frozen to Adaptive Biotechnologies for TCR sequencing. For most patients, genomic DNA was subjected to high-throughput TCR-beta CDR3 sequencing by Adaptive Biotechnologies. Concerning the study's data processing: TCR sequencing data for 15 to 20 patients were retrieved from Adaptive's ImmunoSEQ software; three other patients were processed with MiXCR and VDJtools. To correct CD4 versus CD8 sorting errors, any sequence found in both subsets at a frequency ratio below 5:1 was removed. Because the origin of CDR3 nucleotide sequences shared between donor and recipient could not be assigned, those sequences were removed. To count as alloreactive, a clone needed at least 2-fold expansion over unstimulated cells and a minimum CFSE-low frequency of 0.002% (template counts) or 0.001% (read counts). Clones detected in sequenced pre-transplant spleen, lymph node, or MLR CFSE-low populations of the donor or recipient were defined as mappable. The cumulative frequency of alloreactive clones was calculated as a percentage of all sequences, weighted by copy number. TCRdb stores this immuneACCESS table with in-frame sequences only. Part of the clones is absent; in the studies checked, under half of the shortfall reflects unresolved V genes, and no reason is known for the rest. V, J and clone size are those of that table, while D and trimming were read from the DNA. The sample table holds about 21,000 clones, of which 50% to 65% were seen once. The ten largest make up just over 1% of the sample.

The receptor was isolated from a human patient who received an intestinal transplant. The source material was alloreactive CD4+ T cells from a mixed lymphocyte reaction culture, sampled before intestinal transplant. In light of the paper, this sample's cell subset or site label describes: CFSE-low proliferating T cells sorted from approximately six-day pre-transplant mixed lymphocyte reaction (GvH or HvG direction). This chain joins TRBV10-2 to TRBJ2-1; 11 central bases correspond to TRBD2. The nucleotide sequence is TGCGCCAGCAGAGTAGCGGGGGGGCCGGGCAATGAGCAGTTCTTC. It translates as CASRVAGGPGNEQFF.